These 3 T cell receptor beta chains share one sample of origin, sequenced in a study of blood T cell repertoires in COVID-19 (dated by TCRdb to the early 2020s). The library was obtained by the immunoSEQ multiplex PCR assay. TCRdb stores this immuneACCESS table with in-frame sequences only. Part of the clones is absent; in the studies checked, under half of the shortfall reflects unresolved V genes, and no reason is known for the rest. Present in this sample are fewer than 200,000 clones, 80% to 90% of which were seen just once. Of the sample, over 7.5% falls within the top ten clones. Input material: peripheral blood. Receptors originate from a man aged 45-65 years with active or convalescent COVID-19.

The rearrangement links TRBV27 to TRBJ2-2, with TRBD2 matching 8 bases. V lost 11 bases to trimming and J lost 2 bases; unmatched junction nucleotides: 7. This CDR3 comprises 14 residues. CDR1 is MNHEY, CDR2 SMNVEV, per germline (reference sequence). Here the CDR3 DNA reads TGTGCCGCAGCGGGACTAGATAACACCGGGGAGCTGTTTTTT. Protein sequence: CAAAGLDNTGELFF.

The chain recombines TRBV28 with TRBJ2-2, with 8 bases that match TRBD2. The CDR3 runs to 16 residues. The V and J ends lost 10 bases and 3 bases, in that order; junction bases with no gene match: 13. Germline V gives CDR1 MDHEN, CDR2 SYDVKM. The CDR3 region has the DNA TGTGCCACCTCCCCGGGGGGGCTCGACGACACCGGGGAGCTGTTTTTT. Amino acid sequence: CATSPGGLDDTGELFF.

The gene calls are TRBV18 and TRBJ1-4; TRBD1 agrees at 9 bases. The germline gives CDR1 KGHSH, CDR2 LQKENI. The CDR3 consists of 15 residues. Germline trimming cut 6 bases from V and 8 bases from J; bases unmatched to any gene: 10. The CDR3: CASSLGQGGREKLFF. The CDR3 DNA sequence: TGTGCCAGCTCGCTGGGACAGGGTGGACGAGAAAAACTGTTTTTT. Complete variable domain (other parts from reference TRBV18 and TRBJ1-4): NAGVMQNPRHLVRRRGQEARLRCSPMKGHSHVYWYRQLPEEGLKFMVYLQKENIIDESGMPKERFSAEFPKEGPSILRIQQVVRGDSAAYFCASSLGQGGREKLFFGSGTQLSVL.